This T cell receptor beta chain was sequenced for a study of blood T cell repertoires in COVID-19. Study overall: COVID-19 samples collected from the United States, Italy and Spain covered acute and convalescent phases. The analysed material was cDNA or gDNA that came from T cells, B-cell-depleted T cells, or PBMCs.

This clone was counted once. The Seattle patients joined while their infection was active and were tracked longitudinally afterward. Per the study methods: Estimated nucleated cell counts came from reference gene primer amplification. Measured with immunoSEQ multiplex PCR; TCRdb has only the in-frame clones, and not every one. That table supplies the V and J calls and clone size; D and trimming were determined from the DNA. The sample lists approximately 170,000 clones; approximately 87% were seen once. The V gene's germline CDR1 is ENHRY and CDR2 SYGVKD. This CDR3 has 15 amino acids. The V segment lost 3 bases and the J segment 9 bases; nucleotides outside the gene matches: 9.

The receptor was isolated from a woman aged 60-75 years with COVID-19, enrolled during active disease. The specimen was peripheral blood. The J gene is TRBJ2-1, the V gene TRBV10-3; 9 positions agree with TRBD1. CDR3 coding DNA: TGTGCCATCAGTGACACAGGGGGCCCGGTGAGTGAGCAGTTCTTC. Translation gives CAISDTGGPVSEQFF.